This TCR beta chain stems from a study of neurological immune-mediated disorders. Time point meaning: longitudinal time-point 3. A total of 2 million PBMCs stored at -80 degrees C provided the unsorted libraries. The CDR3 length is 12 residues. The germline gives CDR1 LGHNA, CDR2 YSLEER. V was pared by 0 bases and J by 8 bases, with 6 bases between. This clonotype was counted ten times or more. The cDNA came from 5'RACE with 10-nucleotide random UMIs. TCRdb processed the 5' RACE reads anew with MiXCR; each CDR3 protein has one entry. The sample contains tens of thousands of distinct CDR3 sequences, about an eighth of which appear only once.

This TCR came from a male donor with HTLV-1-associated myelopathy (HAM/TSP). The J gene is TRBJ2-3, the V gene TRBV4-3; D gene ambiguous. Sequenced material: PBMCs. The CDR3: CASSQEASTQYF. The CDR3 region has the DNA TGCGCCAGCAGCCAAGAGGCCTCTACGCAGTATTTT.